The 15 T cell receptor beta chains below were found in one sample sequenced in a study of shared clonotypes between healthy human individuals (dated by TCRdb to the early 2020s). Libraries were made using the immunoSEQ multiplex PCR assay. This is the immuneACCESS table as TCRdb keeps it, with only in-frame sequences that have V and J called. A part of the clones is gone; compared with another copy, unresolved V genes explain less than half, and the rest is unexplained. Here the sample has 2.5 million or so clones; approximately 90% occur a single time. Roughly 0.15% of the sample rests with the top ten. Sequencing used naive CD4+ T cells sorted from blood. What this sample's cell subset or site label stands for: CD45RA+ positively selected. Source of these receptors: a man aged 18 to 30 in good health.

Concerning this clone: A much larger clone differs by one base, so this may be a read error. The rearrangement uses TRBV5-6 and TRBJ2-2; no firm D call. The CDR3 runs 12 residues. Deletions cut 3 bases from V and 1 base from J, with 1 base between. Germline CDR1 reads SGHDT; CDR2 reads YYEEEE. In DNA, the CDR3 is TGTGCCAGCAGCTGGAACACCGGGGAGCTGTTTTTT. Amino acid sequence: CASSWNTGELFF.

This clone is a singleton in its sample. The chain joins TRBV18 to TRBJ2-7, with D perhaps matching TRBD2 (5 bases). The CDR3 is 14 amino acids. The germline V gene has CDR1 KGHSH and CDR2 LQKENI. Trimming cost V 6 bases and J 5 bases, with 17 bases left between them. The chain's CDR3 is CASSRTGIMNEQYF. CDR3 nucleotide sequence: TGTGCCAGCTCCCGGACCGGGATAATGAACGAGCAGTACTTC.

This chain links TRBV4-3 with TRBJ2-1; D possibly uses TRBD1 or TRBD2 (5 bases each). V was shortened by 4 bases and J by 8 bases, with 18 bases between the two germline ends. This CDR3 is 15 amino acids long. Germline loops: CDR1 LGHNA, CDR2 YSLEER. CDR3 DNA: TGCGCCAGCAGCCCTGAGGGGAGTCCCTTCGATGAGCAGTTCTTC. Encoded protein: CASSPEGSPFDEQFF.

The rearrangement uses TRBV11-2 and TRBJ2-3; TRBD1 matches at 8 bases. CDR1 is SGHAT and CDR2 is FQNNGV in the germline V gene. The CDR3 totals 15 residues. Trimming at V came to 5 bases and at J to 5 bases, leaving 9 bases not matched to a gene. This chain's CDR3 is CASSQDRVQVDTQYF. CDR3 in DNA: TGTGCCAGCAGCCAGGACAGGGTGCAAGTAGATACGCAGTATTTT.

V and J are TRBV10-3 and TRBJ2-1, with D unresolved. The CDR3 has 12 amino acids. The germline V gene encodes CDR1 ENHRY and CDR2 SYGVKD. V gave up 0 bases and J gave up 9 bases, with 6 bases separating them. In DNA, the CDR3 is TGTGCCATCAGTGAGTCAATATCTGAGCAGTTCTTC. Amino acids: CAISESISEQFF.

This chain connects TRBV12-5 to TRBJ2-7, with no clear D. Trimming removed 6 bases at V and 2 bases at J, with 2 bases between. The V gene's germline CDR1 is LGHNT and CDR2 FRNRAP. The CDR3 length is 10 residues. The CDR3 is CASGTYEQYF. CDR3 bases: TGTGCTAGTGGCACCTACGAGCAGTACTTC.

V and J are TRBV12-5 and TRBJ2-3; D may correspond to TRBD1 or TRBD2 (5 bases each). Trimming shortened V by 0 bases and J by 6 bases, and 13 bases separated the two germline ends. Germline loops: CDR1 LGHNT, CDR2 FRNRAP. This CDR3 is 15 amino acids long. This chain's CDR3 is CASGLVHGTPDTQYF. In DNA form, the CDR3 reads TGTGCTAGTGGTTTGGTCCACGGGACCCCCGATACGCAGTATTTT.

About this clone itself: Other DNA sequences in the same sample also yield this CDR3. The genes are TRBV18 and TRBJ2-7, with D possibly TRBD2 on 5 matching bases. Deletions cut 0 bases from V and 2 bases from J, with 5 bases between. This CDR3 contains 13 residues. CDR1 and CDR2 from the germline V gene are KGHSH and LQKENI. The CDR3 here is CASSPPGTYEQYF. The CDR3 DNA reads TGTGCCAGCTCACCACCCGGGACCTACGAGCAGTACTTC.

This chain links TRBV28 with TRBJ2-7; D ambiguous. This CDR3 has 15 residues. CDR1 MDHEN and CDR2 SYDVKM come from the germline V gene. The V gene lost 7 bases and the J gene lost 10 bases, with 26 bases spanning the gap. The DNA for the CDR3 is TGTGCCAGCAATCCGAACGGTGGGTGGGGTAAAGATCAGTACTTC. It specifies CASNPNGGWGKDQYF.

The chain recombines TRBV5-4 with TRBJ1-2, with 9 bases fitting TRBD1. CDR3 length: 15 residues. V shed 0 bases, J shed 4 bases, and the junction held 4 bases outside the gene matches. Germline V gene data show CDR1 as SGHNT and CDR2 as YYREEE (reference sequence). In DNA, the CDR3 is TGTGCCAGCAGCTTGGGGGACAGGGTAGGCTATGGCTACACCTTC. It translates to CASSLGDRVGYGYTF.

The gene calls are TRBV10-3 and TRBJ2-7; possibly TRBD2 for D (5 bases). Germline V gene sequence: CDR1 ENHRY, CDR2 SYGVKD. Trimming cost V 4 bases and J 0 bases, with 10 bases left between them. The CDR3 is 14 amino acids. This chain's CDR3 is CAISGGSSSYEQYF. CDR3 coding DNA: TGTGCCATCAGTGGCGGGTCTAGCTCCTACGAGCAGTACTTC.

The chain links TRBV10-2 to TRBJ2-5; 9 bases agree with TRBD1. The junction had 7 bases not matched to a gene; V was cut back by 0 bases and J by 5 bases. This CDR3 comprises 16 residues. CDR1 is WSHSY, CDR2 SAAADI, per germline. CDR3 DNA sequence: TGCGCCAGCAGTGAGTCTACAGGGGGCCTTATGGAGACCCAGTACTTC. This gives the protein CASSESTGGLMETQYF.

About this clone: This likely comes from a read error, as the CDR3 has no conserved phenylalanine or tryptophan at its end. Because the CDR3's place on the DNA is in doubt, the DNA is left out and the CDR3 is given as listed by TCRdb. J is TRBJ1-1 and V is TRBV20-1. The germline gives CDR1 DFQATT, CDR2 SNEGSKA (reference sequence). The CDR3 extends over 8 residues, inclusive of both ends. The CDR3 sequence: CSARVGFV.

This rearrangement joins TRBV29-1 to TRBJ2-7, with TRBD2 identical over 11 bases. The junction had 13 bases not matched to a gene; V was cut back by 7 bases and J by 2 bases. The CDR3 loop spans 16 amino acids. Germline CDR1 SQVTM, CDR2 ANQGSEA. CDR3 sequence: CSGPSGGSEDTYEQYF. The CDR3 DNA sequence: TGCAGCGGACCTAGCGGGGGGAGTGAGGACACCTACGAGCAGTACTTC.

Notes on this clone: The same CDR3 is also encoded by other DNA sequences in this sample. This chain links TRBV10-3 with TRBJ1-1, with D perhaps matching TRBD1 (6 bases). This CDR3 has 15 amino acids. The germline CDR1 and CDR2 sequences are ENHRY and SYGVKD. V shed 4 bases and J shed 0 bases, with 12 bases lying between them. CDR3 coding DNA: TGTGCCATCAGTGGAGGGGGGGGAATGAACACTGAAGCTTTCTTT. Its translation: CAISGGGGMNTEAFF.